This passage covers 20 T cell receptor beta chains from one sample sequenced in a study of a mutant IDH1 vaccine in newly diagnosed glioma. Data came from immunoSEQ multiplex PCR; TCRdb stores just in-frame clones and leaves some out. The table shows 34,000 or so clones, with roughly 78% occurring only once. Described time point: week 11, during vaccination. Doses of 300 ug of mutant IDH1 20-mer peptide were given with topical imiquimod. Their recognized antigens are unknown. Sample: PBMCs, taken from a glioma patient whose treatment included an IDH1 peptide vaccine. All receptors come from a man aged 25-45 years with glioma.

The V call is TRBV6-1, the J call TRBJ1-3; D remains unclear. Germline lookup yields CDR1 MNHNS and CDR2 SASEGT. The V end was cut by 0 bases, the J end by 0 bases, with 9 bases between. CDR3 length: 16 amino acids. The CDR3 loop reads CASSEAAATSGNTIYF. Written as DNA, the CDR3 is TGTGCCAGCAGTGAAGCGGCAGCAACCTCTGGAAACACCATATATTTT.

Here the CDR3 DNA reads TGTGCCAGCAGCTTGGACAGGAACACTGAAGCTTTCTTT. As protein: CASSLDRNTEAFF. This chain connects TRBV5-8 to TRBJ1-1; D unclear. The CDR3 runs 13 residues. CDR1 and CDR2 from the germline V gene are SGHTS and YDEGEE. V was clipped by 0 bases and J by 1 base, with 4 bases between them.

Only a few counts were recorded for this clone. The CDR3 DNA is TGCGCCAGCAGCCTTAGTAGCACCACCAGCTCCTACGAGCAGTACTTC. Translated: CASSLSSTTSSYEQYF. The chain combines TRBV5-1 with TRBJ2-7; D unresolved. There are 16 residues in the CDR3. Germline V lookup: CDR1 SGHRS, CDR2 YFSETQ. V lost 4 bases to trimming and J lost 0 bases, with 17 bases between them.

In this sample, this clone turned up a few times. The chain combines TRBV2 with TRBJ1-5; possibly TRBD1 for D (5 bases). V was pared by 5 bases and J by 7 bases, with 18 bases between. Germline CDR1 is SNHLY and CDR2 is FYNNEI. The CDR3 length is 15 residues. The CDR3 sequence: CASSQGGINGQPQHF. Here the CDR3 DNA reads TGTGCCAGCAGTCAGGGAGGGATTAATGGCCAGCCCCAGCATTTT. Looking up the rest from reference TRBV2 and TRBJ1-5 gives the full variable domain: EPEVTQTPSHQVTQMGQEVILRCVPISNHLYFYWYRQILGQKVEFLVSFYNNEISEKSEIFDDQFSVERPDGSNFTLKIRSTKLEDSAMYFCASSQGGINGQPQHFGDGTRLSIL.

J is TRBJ1-1 and V is TRBV5-1; D is perhaps TRBD1 (5 bases). CDR3 length: 18 residues. V was pared by 3 bases and J by 1 base, with 22 bases between. Per germline, CDR1 SGHRS and CDR2 YFSETQ. In DNA, the CDR3 is TGCGCCAGCAGCTCCTACGCACGATATAAGGGGCCGAACACTGAAGCTTTCTTT. Its translation is CASSSYARYKGPNTEAFF.

The chain links TRBV5-1 to TRBJ2-1, with 7 bases aligning to TRBD2. After removal of 0 bases from V and 4 bases from J, the junction contained 1 base not matched to a gene. CDR1 and CDR2 (germline): SGHRS, YFSETQ. The CDR3 is 14 residues long. CDR3 coding DNA: TGCGCCAGCAGCTTGGAGGGACTATACAATGAGCAGTTCTTC. Its protein is CASSLEGLYNEQFF.

V and J are TRBV7-9 and TRBJ1-1; tentatively, D is TRBD1 (5 bases). Germline values: CDR1 SEHNR, CDR2 FQNEAQ (reference sequence). V was shortened by 1 base and J by 6 bases, with 12 bases between the two germline ends. The CDR3 is made up of 14 amino acids. CDR3 loop: CASSLGGVAPEAFF. The CDR3 nucleotides are TGTGCCAGCAGCTTAGGGGGGGTTGCTCCTGAAGCTTTCTTT.

The chain is built from TRBV7-2 and TRBJ1-2; 8 nucleotides line up with TRBD1. The CDR3 runs to 13 residues. Germline V lookup: CDR1 SGHTA, CDR2 FQGNSA. J was trimmed by 8 bases and V by 1 base; bases with no gene match: 3. The CDR3 DNA is TGTGCCAGCAGCTTAGGACAGGGGAGAGGCTACACCTTC. Its translation: CASSLGQGRGYTF.

J is TRBJ2-5 and V is TRBV6-5; 7 bases match TRBD1. CDR3 length: 14 amino acids. The V and J ends lost 2 bases and 5 bases, in that order; junction bases with no gene match: 5. Germline CDR1 is MNHEY and CDR2 is SVGAGI. CDR3 region: CASSYKDREETQYF. CDR3 nucleotide sequence: TGTGCCAGCAGTTACAAAGACAGGGAGGAGACCCAGTACTTC.

The V call is TRBV4-3, the J call TRBJ2-5; a weak D match, TRBD1 (6 bases). The CDR3 consists of 17 residues. Per the germline V gene, CDR1 is LGHNA and CDR2 is YSLEER. V was cut by 0 bases and J by 1 base, with 15 bases left in between. The CDR3 protein is CASSQELKGELQETQYF. The CDR3 coding sequence is TGCGCCAGCAGCCAAGAATTGAAGGGGGAGCTCCAAGAGACCCAGTACTTC.

V is TRBV25-1 and J is TRBJ2-7; the match to TRBD1 covers 9 bases. J was trimmed by 5 bases and V by 6 bases; bases with no gene match: 11. Germline V gives CDR1 MGHDK, CDR2 SYGVNS. This CDR3 has 15 amino acids. CDR3 sequence reads: CASSSAGQGFHEQYF. CDR3 bases: TGTGCCAGCAGCAGTGCGGGACAGGGCTTCCACGAGCAGTACTTC.

The chain recombines TRBV7-9 with TRBJ2-2; TRBD1 might be the D (6 bases). Germline V gene data show CDR1 as SEHNR and CDR2 as FQNEAQ (reference sequence). This CDR3 spans 16 amino acids. V lost 4 bases and J 4 bases, leaving 16 bases between the germline ends. In nucleotides, the CDR3 is TGTGCCAGCAGCTCACCGAGAAGGACAGCCACCGGGGAGCTGTTTTTT. Protein product: CASSSPRRTATGELFF. The full variable domain, in which reference TRBV7-9 and TRBJ2-2 provide the parts outside the CDR3, is DTGVSQNPRHKITKRGQNVTFRCDPISEHNRLYWYRQTLGQGPEFLTYFQNEAQLEKSRLLSDRFSAERPKGSFSTLEIQRTEQGDSAMYLCASSSPRRTATGELFFGEGSRLTVL.

The J gene is TRBJ1-1, the V gene TRBV18, with D unclear. The length of the CDR3 is 15 residues. Germline V gene sequence: CDR1 KGHSH, CDR2 LQKENI. The ends were cut back, 6 bases at V and 1 base at J, with 15 bases in the middle. The CDR3 DNA is TGTGCCAGCTCGCAAACGGCCTCGGAGAACACTGAAGCTTTCTTT. It translates to CASSQTASENTEAFF. Combining the CDR3 with reference TRBV18 and TRBJ1-1 gives the whole variable domain NAGVMQNPRHLVRRRGQEARLRCSPMKGHSHVYWYRQLPEEGLKFMVYLQKENIIDESGMPKERFSAEFPKEGPSILRIQQVVRGDSAAYFCASSQTASENTEAFFGQGTRLTVV.

Only a few counts were recorded for this clone. This rearrangement joins TRBV19 to TRBJ1-1, with 9 bases that match TRBD1. V was pared by 3 bases and J by 6 bases, with 5 bases of the junction left unmatched. The CDR3 length is 14 residues. Per the germline V gene, CDR1 is LNHDA and CDR2 is SQIVND (reference sequence). The CDR3 sequence is CASSIRDRDAEAFF. CDR3 coding DNA: TGTGCCAGTAGTATTCGGGACAGGGACGCTGAAGCTTTCTTT.

The chain uses TRBV28 and TRBJ1-5; D gene ambiguous. The germline CDR1 and CDR2 sequences are MDHEN and SYDVKM. This CDR3 region has 17 residues. V lost 5 bases, J lost 0 bases, and 17 bases lay in between. The CDR3 DNA reads TGTGCCAGCAGTCCCCACAAGGGAGGAAATAGCAATCAGCCCCAGCATTTT. It specifies CASSPHKGGNSNQPQHF.

A single count supports this clone. J is TRBJ1-2 and V is TRBV4-1; 11 bases are a match to TRBD1. The CDR3 runs to 21 residues. CDR1 and CDR2 from the germline V gene are MGHRA and YSYEKL. V shed 1 base, J shed 7 bases, and the junction held 23 bases outside the gene matches. CDR3 residues: CASSQVYGREPPGQGEGGYTF. The CDR3 bases are TGCGCCAGCAGCCAAGTCTATGGTCGAGAACCACCGGGACAGGGGGAAGGTGGCTACACCTTC.

The chain has TRBV9 and TRBJ2-1; TRBD2 agrees at 7 bases. The length of the CDR3 is 13 residues. V was pared by 0 bases and J by 9 bases, with 3 bases of the junction left unmatched. The germline CDR1 and CDR2 sequences are SGDLS and YYNGEE. In DNA, the CDR3 is TGTGCCAGCAGCGTAGGGGACTACCTTGAGCAGTTCTTC. Its translation is CASSVGDYLEQFF. The whole variable domain, filled in from reference TRBV9 and TRBJ2-1, reads DSGVTQTPKHLITATGQRVTLRCSPRSGDLSVYWYQQSLDQGLQFLIQYYNGEERAKGNILERFSAQQFPDLHSELNLSSLELGDSALYFCASSVGDYLEQFFGPGTRLTVL.

This clone was detected only once. The rearrangement uses TRBV10-3 and TRBJ1-1; possible D gene TRBD1, 5 bases. The CDR3 is made up of 17 amino acids. Trimming shortened V by 0 bases and J by 1 base, and 15 bases separated the two germline ends. Germline CDR1 reads ENHRY; CDR2 reads SYGVKD. The CDR3 coding sequence is TGTGCCATCAGTGAGTCAAGGGGATCGGGAAAGAACACTGAAGCTTTCTTT. It encodes CAISESRGSGKNTEAFF.

This chain uses TRBV2 with TRBJ2-5, with TRBD1 matching over 9 bases. Germline lookup yields CDR1 SNHLY and CDR2 FYNNEI. The CDR3 has 12 residues. With V trimmed by 10 bases and J by 5 bases, 5 bases remained unmatched. Here the CDR3 reads CATGTGRETQYF. Written as DNA, the CDR3 is TGTGCCACCGGGACAGGGCGGGAGACCCAGTACTTC.

The chain combines TRBV2 with TRBJ2-5; unclear D gene. Deletions cut 10 bases from V and 2 bases from J, with 17 bases between. Per germline, CDR1 SNHLY and CDR2 FYNNEI. The length of the CDR3 is 14 residues. The DNA for the CDR3 is TGTGCCACCACTCCAGCTGGGGAACAAGAGACCCAGTACTTC. Translating it yields CATTPAGEQETQYF.